This T cell receptor beta chain is from a study of breast tumors, draining lymph nodes, adjacent tissues. Study results and caveats: Tumor T cell lymph node origin was a supported hypothesis, not proven. Tumor and nontumor repertoires were significantly more similar in luminal-like than in basal-like breast cancer.

The lymph nodes were axillary draining lymph nodes from breast cancer patients. The sample holds many counts of this clonotype. Its target is not known. TCRdb itself ran the multiplex PCR reads through MiXCR, one entry per CDR3 protein. The sample lists approximately 120,000 distinct CDR3 sequences, around 21% occurring once. The clonotype originates from a female donor with breast cancer. Some clones in this sample may be carry-over from other donors' samples. The source material was axillary lymph node tissue.

The CDR3 is CASSRVEGREQYF. CDR3 DNA sequence: TGTGCCAGCAGCCGGGTCGAGGGCAGGGAGCAGTACTTC. The chain is built from TRBV3-1 and TRBJ2-7; TRBD2 is a possible D gene (5 bases). This CDR3 spans 13 amino acids. In germline, CDR1 is LGHDT, CDR2 YNNKEL (reference sequence). V shed 4 bases and J shed 7 bases, with 14 bases lying between them.